This T cell receptor (beta chain) stems from a study of OX40 agonist ivuxolimab in advanced cancers. Notes on the research overall: Ivuxolimab was a fully human IgG2 agonistic monoclonal antibody targeting the costimulatory receptor OX40 (CD134). Intravenous ivuxolimab was administered to patients every 2 weeks at six dose levels: 0.01, 0.1, 0.3, 1.5, 3 and 10 mg/kg. Among the roughly 50 dose-escalation patients, around 19 had hepatocellular carcinoma, roughly 15 melanoma, 9 renal cell carcinoma and 9 head and neck cancer. A male proportion of nearly 85% and a mean age of roughly 55 years, ranging from 23 to 79, were recorded for the dose-escalation cohort. Patients were allowed to have had prior anti-PD-1, anti-PD-L1 or anti-CTLA-4 therapy, and approximately 40% of the dose-escalation patients had been treated with checkpoint inhibitors. Partial responses were achieved by three dose-escalation patients, of whom one had hepatocellular carcinoma and two had cutaneous melanoma. Peripheral TCRbeta sequencing was intended to test whether TCR sequence diversity was altered and clonal T-cell expansion was caused by ivuxolimab. The monotherapy dose-escalation portion (N ≈ 50 patients) of the phase I ivuxolimab trial is reported in the paper.

V drops 1 base and J drops 8 bases, leaving 17 bases in between. The CDR3 starts with the cysteine, ends with the phenylalanine, and has 15 residues. Only the CDR3 part of the read is kept: 45 bases, read in frame from the first base. CDR1 and CDR2, looked up from the germline V gene (reference sequence), are GTSNPN and SVGIG. The trial excluded patients who had a history of autoimmune disease or who were on systemic immunosuppression. Peripheral blood for TCR sequencing was collected from all dose cohorts at baseline, on cycle 4 day 1, and on cycle 7 day 1. The samples were taken from a phase I, first-in-human, multicenter, open-label dose-escalation trial of ivuxolimab. The trial enrolled adults with locally advanced or metastatic head and neck squamous cell, hepatocellular, melanoma or renal cell carcinoma. CD4+ and CD8+ T cells were sorted separately from peripheral blood before TCR sequencing.

Genomic DNA was extracted from sorted cells for sequencing of the TCRbeta CDR3 region. The immunoSEQ Assay was used to sequence the TCRbeta CDR3 regions. TCRdb obtained this table from immuneACCESS and retained in-frame rearrangements with V and J assigned. These tables miss some clones; where compared with another copy, unresolved V genes account for less than half of the shortfall, and the remainder is unexplained. The sample table holds 55,000 to 65,000 clones, of which 80% to 90% were seen once. The top ten hold about 0.6% of the sample. Paper-wide results and their limitations: At doses of 0.1 to 3.0 mg/kg, clonal expansion of both CD4+ and CD8+ blood T cells was observed from baseline to week 6. In the 0.1-3.0 mg/kg groups, partial responders had among the lowest normalized peripheral clonal expansion, particularly in CD8+ T cells. On average, CD8+ T cells showed more expanded clones than CD4+ T cells after ivuxolimab. Antigen specificity was not determined for the clonally expanded peripheral T cells. Low levels of normalized T-cell clonal expansion were also shown by some nonresponding patients.

A note on this clone: Its antigen remains unidentified. No much larger clonotype is one base removed from it; base qualities were not supplied.

The TCR was taken from an adult with an advanced solid tumor such as melanoma, head and neck, liver or kidney cancer. The chain is encoded by TRBV30 joined to TRBJ1-4; a tentative D match to TRBD1 spans 6 bases. The sample here was CD4+ or CD8+ T cells sorted from blood, taken in a trial of the OX40 agonist ivuxolimab. The CDR3 protein is CAWSAPPGAGEKLFF. Read as DNA, the sequence is TGTGCCTGGAGTGCCCCACCGGGGGCGGGGGAAAAACTGTTTTTT. Reference TRBV30 and TRBJ1-4 proteins supply the regions before and after the CDR3; the full variable domain is: SQTIHQWPATLVQPVGSPLSLECTVEGTSNPNLYWYRQAAGRGLQLLFYSVGIGQISSEVPQNLSASRPQDRQFILSSKKLLLSDSGFYLCAWSAPPGAGEKLFFGSGTQLSVL.